Below, 13 T cell receptor beta chains from the same sample are listed, as sequenced in a study of metastatic and nonmetastatic thyroid tumors. MiXCR re-clonotyped the PCR reads for TCRdb. The table includes fewer than 30,000 clones, 14% to 15% detected once. All patients reached thyroid surgery having received no treatment beforehand. Material: blood. Receptors were obtained from a female donor with papillary thyroid cancer or a benign thyroid nodule (not recorded which). Some clones in this sample may be carry-over from other donors' samples.

By sample fraction, this clone is medium-sized. V is TRBV5-8 and J is TRBJ2-6; possibly TRBD1 for D (6 bases). The germline CDR1 and CDR2 sequences are SGHTS and YDEGEE. The V end was cut by 3 bases, the J end by 0 bases, with 13 bases between. The CDR3 is 17 residues long. The CDR3 DNA follows: TGTGCCAGCAGCTCCGGACAGACCAGCTCTGGGGCCAACGTCCTGACTTTC. Its protein is CASSSGQTSSGANVLTF.

This clone was seen ten or more times. The identical CDR3 is also encoded by other nucleotide sequences in the sample. The chain carries TRBV24-1 and TRBJ2-1, with unresolved D. In germline, CDR1 is KGHDR, CDR2 SFDVKD. CDR3 size: 14 residues. The V gene lost 6 bases and the J gene lost 8 bases, with 16 bases spanning the gap. The CDR3 protein is CATSPKRWTDEQFF. The CDR3 bases are TGTGCCACCAGTCCGAAACGATGGACCGATGAGCAGTTCTTC.

This clone was recorded many times. The V and J genes are TRBV9 and TRBJ2-1; 9 bases are a match to TRBD2. This CDR3 has 17 amino acids. J lost 0 bases, V lost 0 bases, and 4 bases had no gene match. Per the germline V gene, CDR1 is SGDLS and CDR2 is YYNGEE. For the CDR3, the DNA is TGTGCCAGCAGCGTAGACGTTAGCGGGAGCTCCTACAATGAGCAGTTCTTC. Translating gives CASSVDVSGSSYNEQFF.

The sample holds many counts of this clone. The rearrangement joins TRBV28 to TRBJ1-1, with 8 bases aligning to TRBD1. There are 15 residues in the CDR3. CDR1 MDHEN and CDR2 SYDVKM come from the germline V gene. J gave up 1 base and V 4 bases, and 5 bases lay outside the gene matches. CDR3 in DNA: TGTGCCAGCAGTTCAACAGGGGGGGCGAACACTGAAGCTTTCTTT. It translates to CASSSTGGANTEAFF.

This clone was observed many times. The chain uses TRBV7-2 and TRBJ1-2; the match to TRBD1 covers 11 bases. V dropped 5 bases and J dropped 7; count of bases not matched to a gene: 9. Germline CDR1 and CDR2: SGHTA and FQGNSA. The CDR3 sequence is 15 residues long. CDR3 sequence: CASSQGGQGAGGYTF. The CDR3 coding sequence is TGTGCCAGCAGCCAAGGAGGACAGGGGGCGGGTGGCTACACCTTC.

Worth noting for this clone: Relative to the germline gene, one junction end is altered; a read error may explain this. The chain has TRBV11-2 and TRBJ2-1; D gene uncertain. Germline lookup yields CDR1 SGHAT and CDR2 FQNNGV. The CDR3 is made up of 16 amino acids. CDR3 DNA: TGTGCCAGCAGCTCCCCCAACCACCGGTCCTACAATGAGCAGCTCTTC. Protein: CASSSPNHRSYNEQLF.

This clone has a handful of counts. V and J are TRBV12-3 or TRBV12-4 and TRBJ1-2; D uncertain. With 3 bases removed from V and 1 base from J, the gap between germline ends came to 3 bases. The CDR3 consists of 12 residues. The CDR3 is CASSLNNYGYTF. The CDR3 DNA sequence: TGTGCCAGCAGTTTGAATAACTATGGCTACACCTTC.

This clone is classed as medium-sized. The chain carries TRBV6-2 or TRBV6-3 and TRBJ1-2; a weak D match, TRBD1 (5 bases). This CDR3 has 15 residues. CDR1 MNHEY and CDR2 SVGEGT come from the germline V gene. V shed 2 bases and J shed 7 bases, with 17 bases lying between them. The CDR3 DNA sequence: TGTGCCAGCAGTTACCGGGATCAGGGAGCGTTTGGCTACACCTTC. Protein sequence: CASSYRDQGAFGYTF.

In its sample, this clone is medium-sized. The chain has TRBV6-2 or TRBV6-3 and TRBJ2-1; maybe TRBD2 (6 bases). Trimming pared 2 bases from V and 4 bases from J, leaving 6 bases between. This CDR3 contains 13 residues. CDR1 and CDR2 from the germline V gene are MNHEY and SVGEGT. The CDR3 coding sequence is TGTGCCAGCAGTTACCGGGAGTACAATGAGCAGTTCTTC. This gives the protein CASSYREYNEQFF.

This clone has at least ten counts. The chain carries TRBV6-1 and TRBJ1-1; D ambiguous. V lost 6 bases, J lost 3 bases, and 11 bases lay in between. CDR1 MNHNS and CDR2 SASEGT come from the germline V gene. This CDR3 has 13 residues. The CDR3 loop is CASRVGRYTEAFF. The DNA of the CDR3 is TGTGCCAGCAGGGTCGGGAGGTACACTGAAGCTTTCTTT.

The table lists this clone with many counts. The chain is built from TRBV9 and TRBJ1-6; unclear D gene. The CDR3 has 15 amino acids. Germline CDR1 SGDLS, CDR2 YYNGEE. The germline V and J ends were trimmed by 5 bases and 5 bases, with 14 bases remaining between them. The CDR3 DNA reads as TGTGCCAGCAGGTCGGCAGCCGCGGATAATTCACCCCTCCACTTT. This gives the protein CASRSAAADNSPLHF.

By sample share, this clone is medium-sized. The CDR3 nucleotides are TGTGCCAGCGGAGGGCACGAGCAGTACTTC. The encoded protein is CASGGHEQYF. The V gene is TRBV2, the J gene TRBJ2-7, with a possible D match to TRBD2 (6 bases). Trimming cost V 8 bases and J 5 bases, with 7 bases left between them. This CDR3 spans 10 amino acids. CDR1 and CDR2 (germline): SNHLY, FYNNEI.

V gene TRBV20-1 combines with J gene TRBJ2-7, with unresolved D. This CDR3 region has 14 residues. CDR1 and CDR2 (germline): DFQATT, SNEGSKA (reference sequence). With 6 bases removed from V and 3 bases from J, the gap between germline ends came to 18 bases. The CDR3 coding sequence is TGCAGTGCCATGACCTTGCGGCCGAACTACGAGCAGTACTTC. Its translation is CSAMTLRPNYEQYF.